Listed below are T cell receptor beta chains from one sample, sequenced in a study of blood T cell repertoires in COVID-19. TCRdb keeps only in-frame clones here, not all; method: immunoSEQ multiplex PCR. The sample has 70,000 to 85,000 clones, around nine tenths seen once. Sequenced: peripheral blood. All receptors come from a woman aged 60 to 75 with acute or convalescent COVID-19. Both conserved end residues are part of each CDR3. Fields, in order: V gene, J gene, clone size, D gene, CDR3 DNA, CDR3 protein. A D gene is named only where the DNA matches it firmly. Clone size is stated in some rows and not others, as once, few, many or a class when expanded.

TRBV3-1/TRBV3-2	TRBJ2-7	-	-	TGTGCCAGCAGCCAAGCAGGGCCCTACGAGCAGTACTTC	CASSQAGPYEQYF
TRBV27	TRBJ2-7	-	TRBD2	TGTGCCAGCAGTTTAAGGGCACTAGCGGGAAACTCCTACGAGCAGTACTTC	CASSLRALAGNSYEQYF
TRBV4-1	TRBJ1-2	-	TRBD1	TGCGCCAGCAGCCAAGGATCTACCGGGACAGGGTTTTCTAGCTATGGCTACACCTTC	CASSQGSTGTGFSSYGYTF
TRBV6-2/TRBV6-3	TRBJ2-7	-	TRBD1	TGTGCCAGCAGTTACGGACAGGGGGCTTTCTACGAGCAGTACTTC	CASSYGQGAFYEQYF
TRBV6-2/TRBV6-3	TRBJ1-1	-	TRBD1	TGTGCCAGCAGTTACCCTACCAGACAGGGCATCCAAAACACTGAAGCTTTCTTT	CASSYPTRQGIQNTEAFF
TRBV28	TRBJ2-1	-	-	TGTGCCAGCAGTTTATGGCCCAGCGGACCCTTCTTC	CASSLWPSGPFF
TRBV7-3	TRBJ2-7	-	-	TGTGCCAGCAGCTTAACGCCTAGCCCCCTCTACGAGCAGTACTTC	CASSLTPSPLYEQYF
TRBV28	TRBJ1-6	-	-	TGTGCCAGCTGCCAGAGGTTTATTAATTCACCCCTCCACTTT	CASCQRFINSPLHF
TRBV6-2/TRBV6-3	TRBJ2-7	-	TRBD1	TGTGCCAGCAGCCAACCCGGGACAGGGGACTACGAGCAGTACTTC	CASSQPGTGDYEQYF
TRBV29-1	TRBJ1-5	-	-	TGCAGCGTTGAAGGGCAGGGCAATCAGCCCCAGCATTTT	CSVEGQGNQPQHF
TRBV15	TRBJ2-7	once	-	TGTGCCACCAGCCGGAGGGGCGCGGATCCCTCCTACGAGCAGTACTTC	CATSRRGADPSYEQYF
TRBV18	TRBJ1-1	-	-	TGTGCCAGCTCACCACCCAACGGCCGACAGTCTGAAGCTTTCTTT	CASSPPNGRQSEAFF
TRBV7-2	TRBJ2-7	-	-	TGTGCCAGCAGGAGACCGGGTCTCAACTCCTACGAGCAGTACTTC	CASRRPGLNSYEQYF
TRBV2	TRBJ2-5	-	-	TGTGCCAGCCACCCCCCCCGACAGCCACCTTACGAGACCCAGTACTTC	CASHPPRQPPYETQYF
TRBV11-2	TRBJ2-1	-	TRBD2	TGTGCCAGCAGCCTCAATAGCGGGTACAATGAGCAGTTCTTC	CASSLNSGYNEQFF
TRBV18	TRBJ2-1	-	-	TGTGCCAGCTCACCCCCGGCTAGCTCCTACAATGAGCAGTTCTTC	CASSPPASSYNEQFF
TRBV11-3	TRBJ2-7	-	-	TGTGCCAGCAGCTTAGGGCAGGGTTCTGGATCCTACGAGCAGTACTTC	CASSLGQGSGSYEQYF
TRBV7-9	TRBJ1-2	-	-	TGTGCCAGCAGCTTGGGGACTCACTATGGCTACACCTTC	CASSLGTHYGYTF
TRBV19	TRBJ1-5	-	-	TGTGCCAGTAGTATGGTAGGAGGTTCTAGCAATCAGCCCCAGCATTTT	CASSMVGGSSNQPQHF
TRBV7-2	TRBJ2-4	-	TRBD1	TGTGCCAGCAGCCCCCGGGACAGACAAAACATTCAGTACTTC	CASSPRDRQNIQYF
TRBV6-6	TRBJ2-7	-	TRBD2	TGTGCCAGCAGTTATTGGGGGGGGACCCACGAGCAGTACTTC	CASSYWGGTHEQYF
TRBV12-3/TRBV12-4	TRBJ1-1	-	-	TGTGCCAGCAGTCGAGGAACGAACACTGAAGCTTTCTTT	CASSRGTNTEAFF
TRBV9	TRBJ1-6	-	-	TGTGCCAGCAGCGTAGCCGGTTCACCCCTCCACTTT	CASSVAGSPLHF
TRBV12-5	TRBJ1-5	-	TRBD1	TGTGCTAGTGGTTTGGTCCTAACCGACAGGGAATGGGATCAGCCCCAGCATTTT	CASGLVLTDREWDQPQHF
TRBV7-9	TRBJ2-2	few	-	TGTGCCAGCATCCTCCGGGGAGGAACCGGGGAGCTGTTTTTT	CASILRGGTGELFF
TRBV27	TRBJ1-1	-	-	TGTGCCAGCAGTCCGGTCGGGATTGCTAGGGCTATAGAGGAGACTGAAGCTTTCTTT	CASSPVGIARAIEETEAFF
TRBV5-5	TRBJ2-5	-	-	TGTGCCAGCAGCACGGAGACTAGTAATGCTCGGAAGACCCAGTACTTC	CASSTETSNARKTQYF
TRBV19	TRBJ2-7	-	TRBD2	TGTGCCAGTAGTATCCGGGGACTAGCGGGAACTCTTGACTACGAGCAGTACTTC	CASSIRGLAGTLDYEQYF
TRBV9	TRBJ2-2	-	TRBD1	TGTGCCAGCAGCCCAAGACAGGGGGCAACCGGGGAGCTGTTTTTT	CASSPRQGATGELFF
TRBV5-4	TRBJ2-5	-	TRBD2	TGTGCCAGCAGCTTCGGTCACGGGGGGGGTGAGACCCAGTACTTC	CASSFGHGGGETQYF
TRBV9	TRBJ2-5	-	TRBD2	TGTGCCAGCAGCGTAGGTGGCGGGAGACTTCTTCAAGAGACCCAGTACTTC	CASSVGGGRLLQETQYF
TRBV13	TRBJ1-1	-	-	TGTGCCAGCAGCTTGGCTCTGGTCGACAGCAACACTGAAGCTTTCTTT	CASSLALVDSNTEAFF
TRBV28	TRBJ2-3	-	TRBD2	TGTGCCAGCAGTTCTGGGACTAGCGGACGGCAAAACACAGATACGCAGTATTTT	CASSSGTSGRQNTDTQYF
TRBV7-9	TRBJ2-5	-	-	TGTGCCAGCAGCTTTTGGACAGCAGGACAAGAGACCCAGTACTTC	CASSFWTAGQETQYF
TRBV10-3	TRBJ2-2	-	-	TGTGCCTCCACCGGGACATCGAACACCGGGGAGCTGTTTTTT	CASTGTSNTGELFF
TRBV9	TRBJ2-1	few	TRBD2	TGTGCCAGCAGCTTGGGCGGGAGAGAGCACAATGAGCAGTTCTTC	CASSLGGREHNEQFF